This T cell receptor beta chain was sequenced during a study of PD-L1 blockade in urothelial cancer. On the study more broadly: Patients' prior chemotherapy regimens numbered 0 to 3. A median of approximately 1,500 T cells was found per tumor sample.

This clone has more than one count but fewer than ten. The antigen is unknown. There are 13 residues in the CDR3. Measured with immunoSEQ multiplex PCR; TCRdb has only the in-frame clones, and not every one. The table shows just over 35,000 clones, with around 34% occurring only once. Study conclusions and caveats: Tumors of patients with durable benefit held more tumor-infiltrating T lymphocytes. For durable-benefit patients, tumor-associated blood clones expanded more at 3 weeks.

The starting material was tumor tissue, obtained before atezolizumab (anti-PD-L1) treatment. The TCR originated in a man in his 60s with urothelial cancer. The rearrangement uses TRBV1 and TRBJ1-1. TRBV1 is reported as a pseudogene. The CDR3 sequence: CASSQAPGTEAFF. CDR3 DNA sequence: TGCGCCAGCAGCCAGGCCCCGGGCACTGAAGCTTTCTTT.